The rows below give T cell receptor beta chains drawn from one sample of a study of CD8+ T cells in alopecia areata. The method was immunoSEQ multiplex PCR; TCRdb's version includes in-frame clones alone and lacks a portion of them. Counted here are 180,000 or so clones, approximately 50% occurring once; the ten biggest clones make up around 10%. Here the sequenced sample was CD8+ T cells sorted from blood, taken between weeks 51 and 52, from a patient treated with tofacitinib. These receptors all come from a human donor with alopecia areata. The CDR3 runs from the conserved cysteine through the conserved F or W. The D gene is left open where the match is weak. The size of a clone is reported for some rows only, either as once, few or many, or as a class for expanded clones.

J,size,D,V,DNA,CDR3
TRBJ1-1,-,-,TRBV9,TGTGCCAGCAGAATGATGAACACTGAAGCTTTCTTT,CASRMMNTEAFF
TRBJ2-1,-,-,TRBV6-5,TGTGCCAGCAGTTACACCCTTGACAGCTACAATGAGCAGTTCTTC,CASSYTLDSYNEQFF
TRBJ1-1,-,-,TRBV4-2,TGTGCCAGCAGCCCCTGGCTCCGTAGAGACACTGAAGCTTTCTTT,CASSPWLRRDTEAFF
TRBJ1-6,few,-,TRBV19,TGTGCCAGTAGTATTTGGACGGGACACGGGAATTCACCCCTCCACTTT,CASSIWTGHGNSPLHF
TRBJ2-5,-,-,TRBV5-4,TGTGCCAGCAGCTCAGGGAGTAACGGGCAAGAGACCCAGTACTTC,CASSSGSNGQETQYF
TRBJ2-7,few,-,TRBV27,TGTGCCAGCAGGTGGGGGGAGAGCTCCTACGAGCAGTACTTC,CASRWGESSYEQYF
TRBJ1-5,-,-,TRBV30,TGTGCCTGGAGTTGGGCCGATAGCAATCAGCCCCAGCATTTT,CAWSWADSNQPQHF
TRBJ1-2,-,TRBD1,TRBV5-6,TGTGCCAGCAGCTTGATACAGGGGGAGGACTATGGCTACACCTTC,CASSLIQGEDYGYTF
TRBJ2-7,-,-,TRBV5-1,TGCGCCAGCAGCTTGGGGGCAAACTACGAGCAGTACTTC,CASSLGANYEQYF
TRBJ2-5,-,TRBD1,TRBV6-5,TGTGCCAGCAGTTTCGGACAGGGGCCTCAAGAGACCCAGTACTTC,CASSFGQGPQETQYF
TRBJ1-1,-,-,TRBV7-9,TGTGCCAGCAGCTCTATGAGCACTGAAGCTTTCTTT,CASSSMSTEAFF
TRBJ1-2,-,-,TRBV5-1,TGCGCCAGCAGCTTGGAATCAGAGGCGGATGGCTACACCTTC,CASSLESEADGYTF
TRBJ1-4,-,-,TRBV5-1,TGCGCCAGCAGCCACAGAGGGGGAAATGAAAAACTGTTTTTT,CASSHRGGNEKLFF
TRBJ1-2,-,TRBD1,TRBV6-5,TGTGCCAGCAGCCCAGGGGGCATTGGCTACACCTTC,CASSPGGIGYTF
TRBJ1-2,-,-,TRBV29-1,TGCAGCGTTGAACAACCGGGACACAGTCGCTTCTATGGCTACACCTTC,CSVEQPGHSRFYGYTF
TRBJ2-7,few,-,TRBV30,TGTGCCTGGAGTGTACGGTACGAGCAGTACTTC,CAWSVRYEQYF
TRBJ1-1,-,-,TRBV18,TGTGCCAGCTCTGGGACAAAGGACACTGAAGCTTTCTTT,CASSGTKDTEAFF
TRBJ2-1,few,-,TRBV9,TGTGCCAGCAGCGTATTAGGTACTGAGCAGTTCTTC,CASSVLGTEQFF
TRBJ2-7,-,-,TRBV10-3,TGTGCCATCAGTGAAGGGGGGTCCTACGAGCAGTACTTC,CAISEGGSYEQYF
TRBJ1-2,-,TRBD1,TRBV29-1,TGCAGCATAACAGGGGGAGAATACGGCTACACCTTC,CSITGGEYGYTF
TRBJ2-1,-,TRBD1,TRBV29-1,TGCAGCGTTGAAGGCAACCTAAAGGGACAGCCGAGCTCCTACAATGAGCAGTTCTTC,CSVEGNLKGQPSSYNEQFF
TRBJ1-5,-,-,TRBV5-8,TGTGCCAGCAGCTTAGTCGAGGGGCGCAATCAGCCCCAGCATTTT,CASSLVEGRNQPQHF
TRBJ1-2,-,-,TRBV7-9,TGTGCCAGCAGCTTGAGCAGTGTTGAAACCTTC,CASSLSSVETF
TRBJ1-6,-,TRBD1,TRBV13,TGTGCCAGCAACATGGCCGGGACAGGGGTTTCACCCCTCCACTTT,CASNMAGTGVSPLHF
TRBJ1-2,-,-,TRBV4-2,TGTGCCAGCAGCCTCCAGGATCCTGCGGGGGGCTACACCTTC,CASSLQDPAGGYTF
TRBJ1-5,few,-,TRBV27,TGTGCCAGCAGTGGTCAGATAAATCAGCCCCAGCATTTT,CASSGQINQPQHF
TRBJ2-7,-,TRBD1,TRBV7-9,TGTGCCAGCAGCTCCGGGACAGGGATCGAGCAGTACTTC,CASSSGTGIEQYF
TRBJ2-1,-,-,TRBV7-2,TGTGCCAGCAGCGCCCATTCCGGTACCTACAATGAGCAGTTCTTC,CASSAHSGTYNEQFF
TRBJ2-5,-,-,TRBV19,TGTGCCAGTACTCCCCATGAGGGAGAGACCCAGTACTTC,CASTPHEGETQYF
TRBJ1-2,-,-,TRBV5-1,TGCGCCAGCAGCTTGGAAAGGAGTAACTATGGCTACACCTTC,CASSLERSNYGYTF
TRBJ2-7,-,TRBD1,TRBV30,TGTGCCTGGAGTCAGGGGGTTGAGCAGTACTTC,CAWSQGVEQYF
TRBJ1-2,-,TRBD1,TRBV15,TGTGCCACCAGCAGTAAAAGGACAGGGGACTATGGCTACACCTTC,CATSSKRTGDYGYTF
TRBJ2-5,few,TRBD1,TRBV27,TGTGCCAGCAGTTTATTGGGACAGCAAGAGACCCAGTACTTC,CASSLLGQQETQYF
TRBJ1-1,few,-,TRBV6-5,TGTGCCAGCAGTTACGGGTCTGGGAATACTGAAGCTTTCTTT,CASSYGSGNTEAFF
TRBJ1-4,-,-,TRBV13,TGTGCCAGCAGCGCTACGTGGGACGGAACTAATGAAAAACTGTTTTTT,CASSATWDGTNEKLFF
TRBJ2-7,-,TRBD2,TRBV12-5,TGTGCTAGTGGTACGGGAGGCTACGAGCAGTACTTC,CASGTGGYEQYF
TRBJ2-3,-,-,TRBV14,TGTGCCAGCAGCCAAGATCTCTGGGGGGACGGCACAGATACGCAGTATTTT,CASSQDLWGDGTDTQYF
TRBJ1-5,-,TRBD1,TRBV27,TGTGCCAGCAGTGGACAGGGGATTCAGCCCCAGCATTTT,CASSGQGIQPQHF
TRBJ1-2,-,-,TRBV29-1,TGCAGCGTTGAAAGCGGCGGTGGCTATGGCTACACCTTC,CSVESGGGYGYTF
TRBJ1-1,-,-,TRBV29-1,TGCAGCGTTGATACAGGTAACCCTGAAGCTTTCTTT,CSVDTGNPEAFF
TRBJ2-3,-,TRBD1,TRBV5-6,TGTGCCAGCAGCCACGACAGGGTAGGAGATACGCAGTATTTT,CASSHDRVGDTQYF